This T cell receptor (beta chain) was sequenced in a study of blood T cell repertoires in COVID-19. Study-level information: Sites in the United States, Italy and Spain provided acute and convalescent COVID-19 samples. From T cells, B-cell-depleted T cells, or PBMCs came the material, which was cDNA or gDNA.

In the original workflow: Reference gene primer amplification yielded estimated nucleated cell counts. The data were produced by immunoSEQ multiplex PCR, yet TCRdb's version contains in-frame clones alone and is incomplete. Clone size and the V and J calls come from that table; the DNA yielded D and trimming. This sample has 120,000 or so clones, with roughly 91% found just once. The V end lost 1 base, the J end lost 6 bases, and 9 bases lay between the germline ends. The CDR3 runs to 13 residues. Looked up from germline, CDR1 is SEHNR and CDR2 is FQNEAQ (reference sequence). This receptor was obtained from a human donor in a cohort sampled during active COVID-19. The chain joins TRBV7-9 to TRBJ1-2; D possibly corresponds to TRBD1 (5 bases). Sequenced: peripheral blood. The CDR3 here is CASSLVVQDGYTF. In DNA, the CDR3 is TGTGCCAGCAGCTTAGTGGTACAGGATGGCTACACCTTC.